The clone carrying this T cell receptor beta chain has a single count. No antigen is known for it. The donors formed part of the roughly 120-subject validation cohort, distinct from the roughly 660-subject first cohort. This sample stems from a study of cytomegalovirus exposure and HLA in healthy donors. Whole-study results and caveats: Altogether, some 170 TCR beta chains were recorded as cytomegalovirus-associated. Confirmation was obtained in vitro that a few CMV-associated chains are specific for CMV antigens. Reportedly, diagnosis of cytomegalovirus status by the classifier showed high specificity and sensitivity.

Here immunoSEQ multiplex PCR was the method, and the copy in TCRdb shows in-frame clones only, minus some. The sample has roughly 200,000 clones; about 86% are singletons. Sequenced material: PBMCs. The origin of this receptor is a young woman in good health and CMV-seropositive.

CDR3 sequence: CASSPRTGGSYNEQFF. DNA for the CDR3: TGTGCCAGCAGTCCCAGGACAGGGGGCTCCTACAATGAGCAGTTCTTC. V gene TRBV25-1 combines with J gene TRBJ2-1, with 10 bases aligning to TRBD1. Unmatched junction bases numbered 4, after V lost 5 bases and J lost 0 bases. The CDR3 extends over 16 amino acids. CDR1 and CDR2 (germline): MGHDK, SYGVNS.